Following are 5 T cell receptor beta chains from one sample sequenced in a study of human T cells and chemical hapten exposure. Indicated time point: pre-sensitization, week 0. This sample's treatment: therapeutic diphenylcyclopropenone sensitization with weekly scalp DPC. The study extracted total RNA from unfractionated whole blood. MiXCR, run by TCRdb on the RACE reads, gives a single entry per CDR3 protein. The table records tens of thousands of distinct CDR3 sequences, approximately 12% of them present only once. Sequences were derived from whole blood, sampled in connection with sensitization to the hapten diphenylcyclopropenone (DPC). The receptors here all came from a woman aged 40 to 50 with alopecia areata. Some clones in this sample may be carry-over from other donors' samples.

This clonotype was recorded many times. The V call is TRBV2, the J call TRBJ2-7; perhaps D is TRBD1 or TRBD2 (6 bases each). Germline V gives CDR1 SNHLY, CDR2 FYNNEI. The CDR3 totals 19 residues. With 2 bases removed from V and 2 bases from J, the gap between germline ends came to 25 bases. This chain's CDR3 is CASSELRGISDRRAYEQYF. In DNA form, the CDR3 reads TGTGCCAGCAGTGAACTTCGCGGGATATCGGACAGACGCGCCTACGAGCAGTACTTC.

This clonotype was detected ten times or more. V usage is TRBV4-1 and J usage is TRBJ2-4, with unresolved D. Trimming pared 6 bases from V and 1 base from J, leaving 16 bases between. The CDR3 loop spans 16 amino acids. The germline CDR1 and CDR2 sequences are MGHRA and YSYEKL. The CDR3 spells CASSNIGFVAKNIQYF. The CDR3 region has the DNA TGCGCCAGCAGTAATATCGGGTTCGTTGCCAAAAACATTCAGTACTTC.

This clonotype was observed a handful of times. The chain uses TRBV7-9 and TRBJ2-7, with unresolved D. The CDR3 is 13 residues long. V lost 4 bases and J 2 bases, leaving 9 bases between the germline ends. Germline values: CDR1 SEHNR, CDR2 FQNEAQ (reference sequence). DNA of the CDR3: TGTGCCAGCAGCTCACCGGAGACCTACGAGCAGTACTTC. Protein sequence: CASSSPETYEQYF.

Here the CDR3 reads CASSYRGTQFF. CDR3 DNA sequence: TGTGCCAGCAGTTACCGGGGGACGCAGTTCTTC. This chain uses TRBV28 with TRBJ2-1, with D possibly being TRBD2 (6 bases). The CDR3 length is 11 residues. CDR1 MDHEN and CDR2 SYDVKM come from the germline V gene. Trimming pared 4 bases from V and 12 bases from J, leaving 10 bases between.

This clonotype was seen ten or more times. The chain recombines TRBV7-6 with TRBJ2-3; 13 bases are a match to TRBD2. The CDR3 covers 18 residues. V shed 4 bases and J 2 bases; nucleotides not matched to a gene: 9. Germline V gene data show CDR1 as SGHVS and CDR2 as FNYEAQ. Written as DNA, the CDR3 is TGTGCCAGCAGCTCAGGACTAGCGGGGGAACAAAACACAGATACGCAGTATTTT. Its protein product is CASSSGLAGEQNTDTQYF. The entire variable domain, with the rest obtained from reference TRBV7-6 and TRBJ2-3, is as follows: GAGVSQSPRYKVTKRGQDVALRCDPISGHVSLYWYRQALGQGPEFLTYFNYEAQQDKSGLPNDRFSAERPEGSISTLTIQRTEQRDSAMYRCASSSGLAGEQNTDTQYFGPGTRLTVL.